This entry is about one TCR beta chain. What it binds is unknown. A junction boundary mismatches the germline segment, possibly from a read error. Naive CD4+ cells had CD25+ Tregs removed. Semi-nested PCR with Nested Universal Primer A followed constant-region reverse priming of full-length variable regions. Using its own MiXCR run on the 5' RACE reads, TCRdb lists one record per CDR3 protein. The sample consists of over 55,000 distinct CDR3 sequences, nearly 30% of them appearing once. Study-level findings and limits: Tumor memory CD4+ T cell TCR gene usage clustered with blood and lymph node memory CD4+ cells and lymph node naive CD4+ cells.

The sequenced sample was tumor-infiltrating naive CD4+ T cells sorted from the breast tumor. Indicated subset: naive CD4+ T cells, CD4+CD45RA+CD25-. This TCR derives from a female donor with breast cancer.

The CDR3 is CATSRDRRQFQRTDMQYF. CDR3 sequence (DNA): TGTGCCACCAGCAGAGATCGTCGTCAGTTCCAACGCACAGATATGCAGTATTTT. The chain is built from TRBV15 and TRBJ2-3; D is uncertain. From germline, CDR1 is LNHNV and CDR2 YYDKDF (reference sequence). The CDR3 spans 18 residues.